The 5 T cell receptor beta chains listed next were all sequenced from one sample in a study of cytomegalovirus exposure and HLA in healthy donors. Profiling relied on immunoSEQ multiplex PCR, and the TCRdb table lists in-frame clones only, not all of them. Here the sample spans under 200,000 clones, about nine tenths being singletons. The material sequenced was PBMCs. These receptor sequences come from a man aged 18 to 30 in good health and CMV-seropositive.

The chain couples TRBV7-9 to TRBJ2-1; TRBD2 matches at 9 bases. The CDR3 has 15 amino acids. The junction had 4 bases not matched to a gene; V was cut back by 2 bases and J by 5 bases. CDR1 and CDR2 from the germline V gene are SEHNR and FQNEAQ (reference sequence). CDR3 bases: TGTGCCAGCAGCTTAATGACTAGCGGAAACAATGAGCAGTTCTTC. As protein: CASSLMTSGNNEQFF.

This chain links TRBV5-4 with TRBJ2-7; weak D call: TRBD2 (6 bases). CDR1 and CDR2 from the germline V gene are SGHNT and YYREEE (reference sequence). V lost 0 bases and J 2 bases, leaving 15 bases between the germline ends. CDR3 length: 16 amino acids. The chain's CDR3 is CASSLAVASAPYEQYF. CDR3 DNA sequence: TGTGCCAGCAGCTTGGCTGTGGCTAGCGCTCCCTACGAGCAGTACTTC.

The rearrangement uses TRBV25-1 and TRBJ2-3; D uncertain. This CDR3 is 14 amino acids long. V dropped 6 bases and J dropped 1 base, with 11 bases sitting between them. Germline values: CDR1 MGHDK, CDR2 SYGVNS. The CDR3 sequence is CASRTPTGTDTQYF. Here the CDR3 DNA reads TGTGCCAGCAGAACCCCAACGGGCACAGATACGCAGTATTTT.

The CDR3 here is CASSLGAGLDTEAFF. The CDR3 DNA follows: TGTGCCAGCAGCTTAGGGGCAGGTTTGGACACTGAAGCTTTCTTT. The rearrangement links TRBV5-4 to TRBJ1-1; a weak D match, TRBD1 (5 bases). Trimming removed 2 bases at V and 3 bases at J, with 14 bases between. In germline, CDR1 is SGHNT, CDR2 YYREEE (reference sequence). The CDR3 has 15 residues.

This rearrangement joins TRBV6-5 to TRBJ1-5; D might be TRBD1 (5 bases). Trimming shortened V by 6 bases and J by 7 bases, and 10 bases separated the two germline ends. From germline, CDR1 is MNHEY and CDR2 SVGAGI. The CDR3 length is 12 residues. The CDR3: CASSATAQPQHF. DNA for the CDR3: TGTGCCAGCAGCGCGACAGCCCAGCCCCAGCATTTT.